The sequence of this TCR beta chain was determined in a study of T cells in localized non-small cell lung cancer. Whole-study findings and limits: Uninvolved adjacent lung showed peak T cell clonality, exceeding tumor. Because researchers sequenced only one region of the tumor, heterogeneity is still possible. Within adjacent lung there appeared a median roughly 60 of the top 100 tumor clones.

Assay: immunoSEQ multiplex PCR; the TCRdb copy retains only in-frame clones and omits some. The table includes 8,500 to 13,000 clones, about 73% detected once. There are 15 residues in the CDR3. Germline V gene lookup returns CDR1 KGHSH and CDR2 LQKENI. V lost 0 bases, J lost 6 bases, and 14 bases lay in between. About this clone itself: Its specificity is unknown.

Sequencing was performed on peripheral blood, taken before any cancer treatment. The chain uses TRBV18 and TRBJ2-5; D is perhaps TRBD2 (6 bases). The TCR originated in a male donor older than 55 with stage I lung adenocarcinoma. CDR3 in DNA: TGTGCCAGCTCACCACCGGGCGGGGAGAAGAAGACCCAGTACTTC. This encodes CASSPPGGEKKTQYF.